This entry is about one T cell receptor (beta chain). Its antigen is unidentified. Per the germline V gene, CDR1 is LGHNT and CDR2 is FRNRAP. Trimming took 6 bases from V and 4 from J; bases not matched to a gene: 2. The CDR3 runs 12 residues. This sample was included in a study of T-cell memory formation after mild COVID-19. The study, taken as a whole, reports: Pre-infection memory held some responding clones, suggesting pre-existing cross-reactive T cells responded. Contracting CD4+ clones were located mainly in CM and EM, and CD8+ clones in EMRA.

Sample barcodes and UMIs were carried by the TCR alpha and TCR beta cDNA libraries that 5'RACE generated with constant-segment primers. TCRdb processed the 5' RACE reads anew with MiXCR; each CDR3 protein has one entry. The sample carries roughly 300,000 distinct CDR3 sequences, 7% to 10% recorded once. The chain employs TRBV12-5 and TRBJ2-5; 7 positions match TRBD2. Sequenced input: PBMCs or a T cell subset sorted from them (not recorded which). The receptor was isolated from a man younger than 35 who had mild COVID-19 (a few samples of this study predate the infection). Cell type and time point are not known. CDR3 region: CASGRTRETQYF. The CDR3 region has the DNA TGTGCTAGTGGACGGACTAGAGAGACCCAGTACTTC. Drawing the rest from reference TRBV12-5 and TRBJ2-5, the complete variable domain is DARVTQTPRHKVTEMGQEVTMRCQPILGHNTVFWYRQTMMQGLELLAYFRNRAPLDDSGMPKDRFSAEMPDATLATLKIQPSEPRDSAVYFCASGRTRETQYFGPGTRLLVL.